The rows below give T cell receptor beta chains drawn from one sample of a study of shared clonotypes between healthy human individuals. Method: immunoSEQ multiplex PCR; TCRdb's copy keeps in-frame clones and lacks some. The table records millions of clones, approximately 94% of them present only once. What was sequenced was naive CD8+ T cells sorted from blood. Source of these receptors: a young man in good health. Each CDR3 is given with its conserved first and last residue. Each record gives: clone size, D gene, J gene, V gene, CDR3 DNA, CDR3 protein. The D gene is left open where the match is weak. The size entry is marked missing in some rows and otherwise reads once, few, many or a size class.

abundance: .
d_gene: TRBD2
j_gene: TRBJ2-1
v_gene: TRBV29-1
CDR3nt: TGCAGCGGAGCGGGGACCTACAATGAGCAGTTCTTC
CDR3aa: CSGAGTYNEQFF

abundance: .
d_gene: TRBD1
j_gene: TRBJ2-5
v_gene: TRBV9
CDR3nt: TGTGCCAGCAGCTCAGGCGGGACAGGGTACCAAGAGACCCAGTACTTC
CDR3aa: CASSSGGTGYQETQYF

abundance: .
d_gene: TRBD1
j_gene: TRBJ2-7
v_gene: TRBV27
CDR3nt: TGTGCCAGCAAGCCCGGGACAGGGACTTGGGAGCAGTACTTC
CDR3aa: CASKPGTGTWEQYF

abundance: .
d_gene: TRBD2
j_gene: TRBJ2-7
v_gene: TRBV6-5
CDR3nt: TGTGCCAGCAGTTACGGGATAGCGGGACTGCAGTACTTC
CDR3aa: CASSYGIAGLQYF

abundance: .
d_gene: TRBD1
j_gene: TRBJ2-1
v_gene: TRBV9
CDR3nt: TGTGCCAGCACCCCCCCAGGGGGCCACAATGAGCAGTTCTTC
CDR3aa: CASTPPGGHNEQFF

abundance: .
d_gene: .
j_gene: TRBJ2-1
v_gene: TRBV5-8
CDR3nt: TGTGCCAGCAGCTTAACAGGGTACAATGAGCAGTTCTTC
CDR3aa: CASSLTGYNEQFF

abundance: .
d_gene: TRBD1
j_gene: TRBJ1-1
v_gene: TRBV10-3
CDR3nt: TGTGCCATACAGACAGGGGGCTTTTCGGACACTGAAGCTTTCTTT
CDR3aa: CAIQTGGFSDTEAFF

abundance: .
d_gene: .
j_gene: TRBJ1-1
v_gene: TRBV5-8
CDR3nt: TGTGCCAGCAGCTCCCCCCTAAGAGGGATGAACACTGAAGCTTTCTTT
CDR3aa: CASSSPLRGMNTEAFF

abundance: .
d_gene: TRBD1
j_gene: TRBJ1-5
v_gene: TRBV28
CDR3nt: TGTGCCAGCAGTTTGGACAGGGCGAATCAGCCCCAGCATTTT
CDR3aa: CASSLDRANQPQHF

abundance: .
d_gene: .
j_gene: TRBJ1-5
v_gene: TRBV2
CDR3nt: TGTGCCAGCAGTGATCGGGCCTATTATGGCAATCAGCCCCAGCATTTT
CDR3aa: CASSDRAYYGNQPQHF

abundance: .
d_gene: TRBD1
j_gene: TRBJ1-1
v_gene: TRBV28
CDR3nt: TGTGCCAGCAGTCCGGACAGGGTCCACACTGAAGCTTTCTTT
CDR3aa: CASSPDRVHTEAFF

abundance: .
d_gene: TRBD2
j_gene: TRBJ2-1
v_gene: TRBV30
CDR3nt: TGTGCCTGGAGGTCCGGGACTAGCGCGCACAATGAGCAGTTCTTC
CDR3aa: CAWRSGTSAHNEQFF

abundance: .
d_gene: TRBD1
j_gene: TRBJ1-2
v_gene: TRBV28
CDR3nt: TGTGCCAGCAGTTTATACGGACAGGGAGGGGGACTCTATGGCTACACCTTC
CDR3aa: CASSLYGQGGGLYGYTF

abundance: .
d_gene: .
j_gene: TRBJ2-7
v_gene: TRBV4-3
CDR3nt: TGCGCCAGCAGCCAAGAGGTAGTAGCCTACGAGCAGTACTTC
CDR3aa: CASSQEVVAYEQYF

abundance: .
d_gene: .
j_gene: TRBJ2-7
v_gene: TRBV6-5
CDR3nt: TGTGCCAGCAGTTACGCGGTAGGGGAGGTCTCGTCTCGGCAGTACTTC
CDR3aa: CASSYAVGEVSSRQYF

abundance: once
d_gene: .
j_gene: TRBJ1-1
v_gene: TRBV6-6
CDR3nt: TGTGCCAGCAGTTACCTTGCAAAAGACACTGAAGCTTTCTTT
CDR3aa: CASSYLAKDTEAFF

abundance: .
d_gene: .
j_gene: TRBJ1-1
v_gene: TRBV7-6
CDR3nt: TGTGCCAGCAGCTTAGTCCCCGGCACTGAAGCTTTCTTT
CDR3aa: CASSLVPGTEAFF